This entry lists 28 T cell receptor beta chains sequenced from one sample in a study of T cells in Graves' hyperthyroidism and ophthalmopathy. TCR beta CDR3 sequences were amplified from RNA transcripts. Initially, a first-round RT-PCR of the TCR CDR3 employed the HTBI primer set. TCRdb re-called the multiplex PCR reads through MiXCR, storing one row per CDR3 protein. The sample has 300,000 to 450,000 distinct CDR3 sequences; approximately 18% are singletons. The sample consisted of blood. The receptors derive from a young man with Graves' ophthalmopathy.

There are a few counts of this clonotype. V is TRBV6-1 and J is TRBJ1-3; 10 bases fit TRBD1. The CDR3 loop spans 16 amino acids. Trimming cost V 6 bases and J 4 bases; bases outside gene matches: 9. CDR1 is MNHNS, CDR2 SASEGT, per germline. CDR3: CASRGQGSPEGNTIYF. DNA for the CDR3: TGTGCCAGCAGGGGACAGGGGAGCCCCGAGGGAAACACCATATATTTT.

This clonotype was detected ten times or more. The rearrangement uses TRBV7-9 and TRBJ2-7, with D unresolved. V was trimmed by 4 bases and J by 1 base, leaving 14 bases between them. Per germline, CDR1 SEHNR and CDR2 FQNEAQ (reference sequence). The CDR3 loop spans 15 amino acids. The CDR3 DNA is TGTGCCAGCAGCTCGCCTCGACACTTTTCCTACGAGCAGTACTTC. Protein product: CASSSPRHFSYEQYF. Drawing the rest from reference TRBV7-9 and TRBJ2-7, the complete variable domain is DTGVSQNPRHKITKRGQNVTFRCDPISEHNRLYWYRQTLGQGPEFLTYFQNEAQLEKSRLLSDRFSAERPKGSFSTLEIQRTEQGDSAMYLCASSSPRHFSYEQYFGPGTRLTVT.

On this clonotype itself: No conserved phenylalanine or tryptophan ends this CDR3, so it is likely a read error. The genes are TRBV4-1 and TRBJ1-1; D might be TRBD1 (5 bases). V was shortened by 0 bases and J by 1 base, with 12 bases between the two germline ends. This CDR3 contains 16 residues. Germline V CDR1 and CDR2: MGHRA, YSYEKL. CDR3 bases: TGCGCCAGCAGCCAAGAAGAGGGGTCCCGGAACACTGAAGCTTTCCTT. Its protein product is CASSQEEGSRNTEAFL.

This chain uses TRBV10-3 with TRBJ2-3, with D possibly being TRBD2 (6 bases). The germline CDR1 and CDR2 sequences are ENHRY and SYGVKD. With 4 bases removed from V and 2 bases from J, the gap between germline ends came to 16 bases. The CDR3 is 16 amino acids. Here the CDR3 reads CAISGAGPRNTDTQYF. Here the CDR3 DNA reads TGTGCCATCAGTGGTGCGGGACCCAGGAACACAGATACGCAGTATTTT.

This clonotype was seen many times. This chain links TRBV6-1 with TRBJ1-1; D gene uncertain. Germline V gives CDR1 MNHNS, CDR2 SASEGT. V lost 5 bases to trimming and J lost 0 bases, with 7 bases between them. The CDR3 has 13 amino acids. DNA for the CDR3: TGTGCCAGCAGTTACGACCTGAACACTGAAGCTTTCTTT. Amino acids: CASSYDLNTEAFF.

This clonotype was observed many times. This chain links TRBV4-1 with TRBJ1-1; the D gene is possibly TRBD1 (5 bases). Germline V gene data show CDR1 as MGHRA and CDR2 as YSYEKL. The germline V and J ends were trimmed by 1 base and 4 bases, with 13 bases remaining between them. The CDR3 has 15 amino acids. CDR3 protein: CASSQAGTGSTEAFF. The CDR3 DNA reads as TGCGCCAGCAGCCAAGCCGGGACTGGCAGCACTGAAGCTTTCTTT.

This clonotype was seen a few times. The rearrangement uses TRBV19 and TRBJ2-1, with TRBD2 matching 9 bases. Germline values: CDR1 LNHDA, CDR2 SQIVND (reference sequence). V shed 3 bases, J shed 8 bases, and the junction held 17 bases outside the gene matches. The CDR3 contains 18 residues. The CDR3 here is CASSIRDSGGDRWDEQFF. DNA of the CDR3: TGTGCCAGTAGTATTCGGGATAGCGGGGGAGACCGTTGGGATGAGCAGTTCTTC.

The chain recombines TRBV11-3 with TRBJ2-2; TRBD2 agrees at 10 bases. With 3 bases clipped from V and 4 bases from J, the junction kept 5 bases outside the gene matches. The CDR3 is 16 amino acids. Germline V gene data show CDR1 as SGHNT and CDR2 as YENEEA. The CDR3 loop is CASSFKREGSTGELFF. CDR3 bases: TGTGCCAGCAGCTTCAAGCGGGAGGGCTCCACCGGGGAGCTGTTTTTT.

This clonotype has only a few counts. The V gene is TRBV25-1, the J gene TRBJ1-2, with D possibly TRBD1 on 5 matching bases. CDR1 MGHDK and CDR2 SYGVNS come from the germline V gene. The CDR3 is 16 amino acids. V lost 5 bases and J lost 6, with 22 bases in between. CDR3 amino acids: CASSPTTVGGYNGYTF. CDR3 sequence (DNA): TGTGCCAGCAGTCCCACGACAGTGGGGGGATATAATGGCTACACCTTC.

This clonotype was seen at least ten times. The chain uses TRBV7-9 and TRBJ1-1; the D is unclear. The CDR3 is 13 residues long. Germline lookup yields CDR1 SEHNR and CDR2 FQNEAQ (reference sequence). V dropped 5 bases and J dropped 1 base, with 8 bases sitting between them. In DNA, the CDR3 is TGTGCCAGCAGCCATGCAAGGAACACTGAAGCTTTCTTT. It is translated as CASSHARNTEAFF.

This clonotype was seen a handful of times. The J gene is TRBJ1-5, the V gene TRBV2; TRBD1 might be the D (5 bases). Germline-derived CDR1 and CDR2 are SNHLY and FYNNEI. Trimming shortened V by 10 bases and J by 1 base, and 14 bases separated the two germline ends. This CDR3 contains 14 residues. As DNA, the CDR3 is TGTGCCACCCAGCCAGGGACGAGCAATCAGCCCCAGCATTTT. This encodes CATQPGTSNQPQHF.

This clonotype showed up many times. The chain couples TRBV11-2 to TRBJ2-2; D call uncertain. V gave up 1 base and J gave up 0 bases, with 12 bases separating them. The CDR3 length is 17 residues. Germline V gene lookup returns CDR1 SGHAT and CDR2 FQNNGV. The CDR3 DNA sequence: TGTGCCAGCAGCTTAGTGTCGGCTCGGTCGAACACCGGGGAGCTGTTTTTT. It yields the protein CASSLVSARSNTGELFF.

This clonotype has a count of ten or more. CDR3 loop: CSVEKGPLDNNEQFF. CDR3 in DNA: TGCAGCGTTGAAAAGGGGCCCCTTGACAACAATGAGCAGTTCTTC. The chain employs TRBV29-1 and TRBJ2-1; tentative D call: TRBD1 (5 bases). V was trimmed by 2 bases and J by 5 bases, leaving 16 bases between them. Germline values: CDR1 SQVTM, CDR2 ANQGSEA. The CDR3 is made up of 15 amino acids.

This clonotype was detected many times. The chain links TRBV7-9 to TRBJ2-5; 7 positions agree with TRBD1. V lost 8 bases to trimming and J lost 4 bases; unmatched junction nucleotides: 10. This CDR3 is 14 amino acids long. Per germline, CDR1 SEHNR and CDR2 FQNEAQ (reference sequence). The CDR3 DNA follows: TGTGCCAGCTCACCACGAGGGGGCGGAGAGACCCAGTACTTC. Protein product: CASSPRGGGETQYF.

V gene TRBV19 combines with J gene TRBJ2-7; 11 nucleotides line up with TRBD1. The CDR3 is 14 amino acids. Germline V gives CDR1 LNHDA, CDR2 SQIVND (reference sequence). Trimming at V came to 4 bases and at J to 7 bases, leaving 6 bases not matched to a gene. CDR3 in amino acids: CASSTDRGQREQYF. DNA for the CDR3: TGTGCCAGTAGTACGGACAGGGGGCAGCGGGAGCAGTACTTC.

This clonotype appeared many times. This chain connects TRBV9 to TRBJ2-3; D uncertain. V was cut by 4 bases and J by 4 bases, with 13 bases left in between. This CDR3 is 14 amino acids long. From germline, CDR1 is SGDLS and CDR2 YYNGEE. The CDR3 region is CASSTSFAADTQYF. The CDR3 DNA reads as TGTGCCAGCAGCACCAGCTTCGCGGCAGATACGCAGTATTTT.

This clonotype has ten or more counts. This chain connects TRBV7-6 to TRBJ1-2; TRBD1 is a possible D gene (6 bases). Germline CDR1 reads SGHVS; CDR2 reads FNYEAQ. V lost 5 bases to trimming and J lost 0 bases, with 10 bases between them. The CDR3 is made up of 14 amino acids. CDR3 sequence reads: CASSPGEANYGYTF. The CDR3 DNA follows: TGTGCCAGCAGCCCAGGGGAAGCTAACTATGGCTACACCTTC.

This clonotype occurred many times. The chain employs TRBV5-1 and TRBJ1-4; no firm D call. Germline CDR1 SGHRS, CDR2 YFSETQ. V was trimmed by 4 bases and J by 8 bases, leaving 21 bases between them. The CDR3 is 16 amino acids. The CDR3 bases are TGCGCCAGCAGCCCGGCGGCCGGCCAGGTCGGGGAAAAACTGTTTTTT. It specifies CASSPAAGQVGEKLFF.

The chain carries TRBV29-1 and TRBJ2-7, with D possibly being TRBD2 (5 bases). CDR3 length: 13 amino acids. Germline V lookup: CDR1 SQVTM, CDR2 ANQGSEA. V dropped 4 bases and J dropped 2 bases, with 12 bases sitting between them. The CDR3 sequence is CSVGAAEAYEQYF. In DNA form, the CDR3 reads TGCAGCGTTGGAGCGGCAGAGGCCTACGAGCAGTACTTC.

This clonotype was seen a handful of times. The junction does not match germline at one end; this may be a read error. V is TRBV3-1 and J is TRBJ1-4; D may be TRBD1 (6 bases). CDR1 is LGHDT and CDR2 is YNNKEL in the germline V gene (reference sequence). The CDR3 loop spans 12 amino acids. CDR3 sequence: CASTGAGEKLLF. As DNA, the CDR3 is TGTGCCAGCACGGGGGCCGGGGAAAAACTGCTTTTT. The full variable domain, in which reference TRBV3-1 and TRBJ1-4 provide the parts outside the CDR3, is DTAVSQTPKYLVTQMGNDKSIKCEQNLGHDTMYWYKQDSKKFLKIMFSYNNKELIINETVPNRFSPKSPDKAHLNLHINSLELGDSAVYFCASTGAGEKLLFGSGTQLSVL.

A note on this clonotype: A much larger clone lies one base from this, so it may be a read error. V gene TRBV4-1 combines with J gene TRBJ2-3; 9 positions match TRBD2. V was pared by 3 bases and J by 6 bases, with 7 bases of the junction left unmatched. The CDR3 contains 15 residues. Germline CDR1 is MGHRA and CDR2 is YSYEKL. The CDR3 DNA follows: TGCGCCAGCAGCCATCTCGAGCGGGGGGACGATACGCAGTATTTT. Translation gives CASSHLERGDDTQYF.

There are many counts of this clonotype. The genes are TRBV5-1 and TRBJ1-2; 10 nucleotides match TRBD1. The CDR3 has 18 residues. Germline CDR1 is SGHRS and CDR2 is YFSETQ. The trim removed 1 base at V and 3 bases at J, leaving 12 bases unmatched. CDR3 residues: CASSLHPPGQGLDYGYTF. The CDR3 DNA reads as TGCGCCAGCAGCTTGCACCCCCCGGGACAGGGGTTGGACTATGGCTACACCTTC.

CDR3 in amino acids: CASSGKDYHSRDTQYF. In DNA form, the CDR3 reads TGTGCCAGCAGCGGGAAGGACTACCATAGTAGAGATACGCAGTATTTT. The rearrangement joins TRBV9 to TRBJ2-3, with D perhaps matching TRBD2 (6 bases). Trimming pared 3 bases from V and 5 bases from J, leaving 19 bases between. In germline, CDR1 is SGDLS, CDR2 YYNGEE. The CDR3 extends over 16 amino acids.

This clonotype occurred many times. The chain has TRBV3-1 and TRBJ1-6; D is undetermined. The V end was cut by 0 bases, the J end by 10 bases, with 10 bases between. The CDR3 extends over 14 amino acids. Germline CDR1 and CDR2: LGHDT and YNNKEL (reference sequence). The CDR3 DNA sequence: TGTGCCAGCAGCCAAGAGTGGAGGGTCTCACCCCTCCACTTT. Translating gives CASSQEWRVSPLHF.

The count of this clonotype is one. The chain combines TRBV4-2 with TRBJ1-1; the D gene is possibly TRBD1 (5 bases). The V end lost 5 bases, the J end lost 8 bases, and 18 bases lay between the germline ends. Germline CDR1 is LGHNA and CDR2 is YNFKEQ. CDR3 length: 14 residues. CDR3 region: CASSNKVGQGEAFF. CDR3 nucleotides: TGTGCCAGCAGCAACAAAGTCGGACAAGGCGAAGCTTTCTTT.

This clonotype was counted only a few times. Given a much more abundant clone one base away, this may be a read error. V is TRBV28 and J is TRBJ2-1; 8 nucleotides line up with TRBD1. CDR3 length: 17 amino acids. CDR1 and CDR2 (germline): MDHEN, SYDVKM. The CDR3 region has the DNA TGTGCCAGCAGTTTATCCCCCCGACAGGGGCCCTACAATGAGCGGTTCTTC. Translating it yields CASSLSPRQGPYNERFF.

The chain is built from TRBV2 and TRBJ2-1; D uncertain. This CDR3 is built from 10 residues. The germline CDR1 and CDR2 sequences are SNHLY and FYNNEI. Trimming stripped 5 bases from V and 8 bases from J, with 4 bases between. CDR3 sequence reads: CASSLHEQFF. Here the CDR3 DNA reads TGTGCCAGCAGTCTTCATGAGCAGTTCTTC. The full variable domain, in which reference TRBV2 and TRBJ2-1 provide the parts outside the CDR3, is EPEVTQTPSHQVTQMGQEVILRCVPISNHLYFYWYRQILGQKVEFLVSFYNNEISEKSEIFDDQFSVERPDGSNFTLKIRSTKLEDSAMYFCASSLHEQFFGPGTRLTVL.

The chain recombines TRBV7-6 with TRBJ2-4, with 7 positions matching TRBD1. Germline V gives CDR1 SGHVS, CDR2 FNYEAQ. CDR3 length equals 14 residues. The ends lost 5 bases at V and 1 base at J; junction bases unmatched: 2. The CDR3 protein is CASSPTGAKNIQYF. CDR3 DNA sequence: TGTGCCAGCAGCCCGACAGGGGCCAAAAACATTCAGTACTTC.